The present TCR beta chain was sequenced within a study of T cell responses to AZD1222 COVID-19 vaccine. General study findings and limits: Mapped onto spike, vaccine-associated CD4 TCRs spanned it and were dominant at 160-218 and 743-854. Within unmutated variant regions lay the reported targets of nearly half of spike-specific TCRs. Most donors were white British and more were female, and clonal diversity was possibly underestimated. Only after the peak T cell response were repertoires sampled.

As regards this clone: Its antigen remains unidentified.

Unmatched junction bases numbered 7, after V lost 5 bases and J lost 2 bases. This CDR3 is built from 15 residues. Germline values: CDR1 SGHAT, CDR2 FQNNGV. Using immunoSEQ multiplex PCR, the repertoire was profiled, and TCRdb retains in-frame clones only, with some absent. Among fewer than 120,000 clones, 85% to 95% were seen once, and the ten largest hold about 7.8%. The starting material was peripheral blood, obtained on day 0 of AZD1222 vaccination. This sequence originates from an adult in good health. This chain connects TRBV11-2 to TRBJ2-7, with 9 bases aligning to TRBD1. The CDR3 spells CASSGGTGMAYEQYF. CDR3 nucleotide sequence: TGTGCCAGCAGCGGCGGGACAGGGATGGCCTACGAGCAGTACTTC.